This T cell receptor (beta chain) was sequenced during a study of PD-1 blockade in classical Hodgkin lymphoma. Overall study: The study gave patients nivolumab 3 mg/kg intravenously every 2 weeks.

Sample time point: cycle 4 day 1 (C4D1), after 6 weeks of nivolumab. Each of the patients experienced relapse following autologous stem cell transplantation, and their brentuximab vedotin exposure differed. Out of thawed PBMCs, magnetic negative selection purified CD4+ T cells. Worth noting for this clone: The antigen is unknown.

Whole-study results and caveats: Repertoire differences have undefined causes, possibly disease activity or prior therapy. Whoever responded completely had baseline diversity much like that seen in newly diagnosed patients.

TCRdb's copy holds only in-frame clones and misses some; the assay was immunoSEQ multiplex PCR. The data show 18,000 or so clones, 70% to 75% seen once. The sequencing here drew on CD4+ T cells from blood, taken before the fourth cycle of nivolumab. The TCR was taken from a human donor with classical Hodgkin lymphoma.

DNA of the CDR3: TGTGCCAGCAGCGAAAACAGGGGGGTGGAGACCCAGTACTTC. Translating it yields CASSENRGVETQYF. The V gene is TRBV27, the J gene TRBJ2-5; 8 bases align to TRBD1. This CDR3 is built from 14 residues. The junction had 8 bases not matched to a gene; V was cut back by 6 bases and J by 5 bases. Per the germline V gene, CDR1 is MNHEY and CDR2 is SMNVEV (reference sequence).